This T cell receptor (beta chain) originates from a study of shared clonotypes between healthy human individuals. Notes on this clone: Other DNA sequences in this sample translate to the same CDR3.

Germline values: CDR1 SGHTA, CDR2 FQGNSA. The CDR3 is made up of 13 amino acids. V shed 0 bases and J shed 5 bases, with 5 bases lying between them. Generated by immunoSEQ multiplex PCR, the TCRdb table keeps only in-frame clones and is missing some. Of 950,000 to 1,300,000 clones in the sample, under 80% are singletons; the top ten hold approximately 1.5%. V and J are TRBV7-2 and TRBJ2-1; no clear D gene. Sequencing was carried out using memory CD4+ T cells sorted from blood. Subset of the sample: CD45RA-negative fraction. The clonotype comes from a young man in good health. CDR3 in amino acids: CASSLARDNEQFF. The CDR3 nucleotides read TGTGCCAGCAGCTTAGCTAGAGACAATGAGCAGTTCTTC.